This is a list of T cell receptor beta chains from one sample in a study of OX40 agonist ivuxolimab in advanced cancers. Sequencing was performed with immunoSEQ multiplex PCR; in TCRdb, only in-frame clones are kept and a portion is missing. The sample records roughly 34,000 clones, 82% being singletons. The sequenced sample was CD4+ or CD8+ T cells sorted from blood, obtained in a trial of the OX40 agonist ivuxolimab. These receptor sequences come from an adult with an advanced solid tumor such as melanoma, head and neck, liver or kidney cancer. CDR3s include the opening cysteine and the closing phenylalanine or tryptophan. The order of the fields is J gene, clone size, D gene, V gene, CDR3 protein, CDR3 DNA. The D gene is left open where the match is weak. Size is stated for part of the rows, as once, few or many counts, or as a class when the clone is expanded.

J gene: TRBJ2-2
clone size: .
D gene: .
V gene: TRBV6-1
CDR3 protein: CASSPNWELFF
CDR3 DNA: TGTGCCAGCAGTCCAAACTGGGAGCTGTTTTTT

J gene: TRBJ2-1
clone size: .
D gene: .
V gene: TRBV9
CDR3 protein: CASSVAQQGGTYNEQFF
CDR3 DNA: TGTGCCAGCAGCGTAGCTCAACAGGGTGGTACCTACAATGAGCAGTTCTTC

J gene: TRBJ2-5
clone size: .
D gene: .
V gene: TRBV12-5
CDR3 protein: CASGPPGREETQYF
CDR3 DNA: TGTGCTAGTGGCCCCCCCGGGAGAGAAGAGACCCAGTACTTC

J gene: TRBJ1-1
clone size: .
D gene: .
V gene: TRBV7-2
CDR3 protein: CASRDGIKEAFF
CDR3 DNA: TGTGCCAGCAGGGACGGAATTAAAGAAGCTTTCTTT

J gene: TRBJ1-1
clone size: once
D gene: .
V gene: TRBV30
CDR3 protein: CAWSAGQNEAFF
CDR3 DNA: TGTGCCTGGAGCGCGGGGCAGAATGAAGCTTTCTTT

J gene: TRBJ2-5
clone size: .
D gene: .
V gene: TRBV6-5
CDR3 protein: CASSSLYLGWETQYF
CDR3 DNA: TGTGCCAGCAGCTCCCTTTACTTAGGCTGGGAGACCCAGTACTTC

J gene: TRBJ2-2
clone size: .
D gene: .
V gene: TRBV2
CDR3 protein: CASKGDAGATGELFF
CDR3 DNA: TGTGCCAGCAAAGGGGATGCAGGGGCCACCGGGGAGCTGTTTTTT

J gene: TRBJ2-3
clone size: .
D gene: .
V gene: TRBV18
CDR3 protein: CASSPPSSPTDTQYF
CDR3 DNA: TGTGCCAGCTCACCACCTAGCAGCCCCACAGATACGCAGTATTTT

J gene: TRBJ1-4
clone size: .
D gene: TRBD1
V gene: TRBV2
CDR3 protein: CASRGDRATTNEKLFF
CDR3 DNA: TGTGCCAGCAGGGGGGACAGGGCAACAACTAATGAAAAACTGTTTTTT

J gene: TRBJ2-7
clone size: once
D gene: TRBD1
V gene: TRBV6-5
CDR3 protein: CASSLQGYEQYF
CDR3 DNA: TGTGCCAGCAGTTTACAGGGGTACGAGCAGTACTTC

J gene: TRBJ2-3
clone size: .
D gene: .
V gene: TRBV4-3
CDR3 protein: CASSQAGDIDTQYF
CDR3 DNA: TGCGCCAGCAGCCAAGCCGGGGATATAGATACGCAGTATTTT

J gene: TRBJ2-7
clone size: once
D gene: TRBD1
V gene: TRBV11-2
CDR3 protein: CASSLGTGAF
CDR3 DNA: TGTGCCAGCAGCTTAGGGACAGGGGCATTC

J gene: TRBJ2-5
clone size: .
D gene: .
V gene: TRBV14
CDR3 protein: CASSTRDFQETQYF
CDR3 DNA: TGTGCCAGCAGCACGCGGGACTTCCAAGAGACCCAGTACTTC

J gene: TRBJ2-2
clone size: .
D gene: .
V gene: TRBV7-2
CDR3 protein: CASSFGTDGELFF
CDR3 DNA: TGTGCCAGCAGCTTCGGAACGGATGGGGAGCTGTTTTTT

J gene: TRBJ1-5
clone size: .
D gene: TRBD1
V gene: TRBV19
CDR3 protein: CASSSLPGQGYQPQHF
CDR3 DNA: TGTGCCAGTAGTTCTCTCCCGGGACAGGGGTATCAGCCCCAGCATTTT

J gene: TRBJ1-2
clone size: .
D gene: .
V gene: TRBV16
CDR3 protein: CASSPLDSRSDYGYTF
CDR3 DNA: TGTGCCAGCAGCCCCCTCGACAGTAGGAGCGACTATGGCTACACCTTC

J gene: TRBJ1-3
clone size: once
D gene: .
V gene: TRBV7-2
CDR3 protein: CASSLGGPGNTIYF
CDR3 DNA: TGTGCCAGCAGCTTAGGAGGGCCTGGAAACACCATATATTTT

J gene: TRBJ2-1
clone size: .
D gene: .
V gene: TRBV7-2
CDR3 protein: CASSLNQNNEQFF
CDR3 DNA: TGTGCCAGCAGCTTAAATCAAAACAATGAGCAGTTCTTC

J gene: TRBJ2-5
clone size: .
D gene: .
V gene: TRBV11-2
CDR3 protein: CASSFSGLETQYF
CDR3 DNA: TGTGCCAGCAGCTTCAGCGGGTTGGAGACCCAGTACTTC

J gene: TRBJ1-1
clone size: .
D gene: .
V gene: TRBV6-1
CDR3 protein: CASSGGLGITEAFF
CDR3 DNA: TGTGCCAGCAGTGGTGGACTGGGGATCACTGAAGCTTTCTTT

J gene: TRBJ2-1
clone size: .
D gene: TRBD2
V gene: TRBV29-1
CDR3 protein: CSVESGTSAFEQFF
CDR3 DNA: TGCAGCGTTGAATCCGGGACTAGCGCTTTTGAGCAGTTCTTC

J gene: TRBJ1-2
clone size: .
D gene: TRBD1
V gene: TRBV6-6
CDR3 protein: CASSQPTGDNYGYTF
CDR3 DNA: TGTGCCAGCAGCCAACCTACAGGGGATAACTATGGCTACACCTTC

J gene: TRBJ2-7
clone size: .
D gene: .
V gene: TRBV9
CDR3 protein: CASSVGGIGAYEQYF
CDR3 DNA: TGTGCCAGCAGCGTGGGTGGCATTGGAGCCTACGAGCAGTACTTC

J gene: TRBJ2-3
clone size: .
D gene: TRBD2
V gene: TRBV7-9
CDR3 protein: CASSIAGATTDTQYF
CDR3 DNA: TGTGCCAGCAGTATAGCGGGGGCCACCACAGATACGCAGTATTTT

J gene: TRBJ2-7
clone size: .
D gene: .
V gene: TRBV9
CDR3 protein: CASSVGSSSDEQYF
CDR3 DNA: TGTGCCAGCAGCGTAGGGTCCAGCTCCGACGAGCAGTACTTC

J gene: TRBJ1-1
clone size: .
D gene: .
V gene: TRBV5-3
CDR3 protein: CARSLRIMNTEAFF
CDR3 DNA: TGTGCCAGAAGCTTGCGGATCATGAACACTGAAGCTTTCTTT

J gene: TRBJ2-4
clone size: .
D gene: TRBD2
V gene: TRBV19
CDR3 protein: CASSKPGLAGLDIQYF
CDR3 DNA: TGTGCCAGTAGTAAGCCGGGACTAGCGGGACTCGACATTCAGTACTTC

J gene: TRBJ2-3
clone size: .
D gene: .
V gene: TRBV4-3
CDR3 protein: CASSQGSELNTQYF
CDR3 DNA: TGCGCCAGCAGCCAAGGGTCTGAACTAAATACGCAGTATTTT

J gene: TRBJ2-5
clone size: .
D gene: TRBD1
V gene: TRBV7-9
CDR3 protein: CASSLVLRGLSETQYF
CDR3 DNA: TGTGCCAGCAGCTTAGTTCTCAGGGGGCTTAGCGAGACCCAGTACTTC

J gene: TRBJ2-7
clone size: .
D gene: .
V gene: TRBV7-8
CDR3 protein: CASSSPFLEGHSYEQYF
CDR3 DNA: TGTGCCAGCAGCTCGCCGTTTTTAGAGGGGCACTCCTACGAGCAGTACTTC

J gene: TRBJ2-2
clone size: .
D gene: .
V gene: TRBV5-1
CDR3 protein: CASSLRVAGRTRNTGELFF
CDR3 DNA: TGCGCCAGCAGCTTACGGGTCGCGGGTCGTACGAGGAACACCGGGGAGCTGTTTTTT

J gene: TRBJ2-1
clone size: .
D gene: .
V gene: TRBV14
CDR3 protein: CASSRLGWEQFF
CDR3 DNA: TGTGCCAGCAGCCGCCTAGGATGGGAGCAGTTCTTC

J gene: TRBJ2-5
clone size: .
D gene: .
V gene: TRBV6-5
CDR3 protein: CASGRGGYQETQYF
CDR3 DNA: TGTGCCAGCGGCCGTGGGGGGTACCAAGAGACCCAGTACTTC

J gene: TRBJ1-4
clone size: .
D gene: .
V gene: TRBV5-5
CDR3 protein: CASSAGMGSANEKLFF
CDR3 DNA: TGTGCCAGCAGCGCCGGTATGGGATCTGCTAATGAAAAACTGTTTTTT

J gene: TRBJ1-5
clone size: few
D gene: .
V gene: TRBV10-3
CDR3 protein: CAIGEGDNQPQHF
CDR3 DNA: TGTGCCATCGGGGAGGGGGACAATCAGCCCCAGCATTTT

J gene: TRBJ2-1
clone size: few
D gene: .
V gene: TRBV7-3
CDR3 protein: CASSLSREEEQFF
CDR3 DNA: TGTGCCAGCAGCTTAAGCAGGGAAGAAGAGCAGTTCTTC

J gene: TRBJ1-6
clone size: few
D gene: TRBD1
V gene: TRBV6-1
CDR3 protein: CASSEIRQGAGPLHF
CDR3 DNA: TGTGCCAGCAGTGAGATACGACAGGGAGCGGGGCCCCTCCACTTT

J gene: TRBJ1-2
clone size: .
D gene: .
V gene: TRBV7-9
CDR3 protein: CASSTMGGRGYTF
CDR3 DNA: TGTGCCAGCAGCACCATGGGGGGCCGGGGCTACACCTTC

J gene: TRBJ1-6
clone size: .
D gene: .
V gene: TRBV28
CDR3 protein: CASRPTGFRSPLHF
CDR3 DNA: TGTGCCAGCAGACCGACGGGGTTTCGGTCACCCCTCCACTTT

J gene: TRBJ2-7
clone size: .
D gene: TRBD2
V gene: TRBV6-5
CDR3 protein: CASSVSGRSHEQYF
CDR3 DNA: TGTGCCAGCAGTGTCAGCGGGAGAAGCCACGAGCAGTACTTC

J gene: TRBJ1-6
clone size: .
D gene: TRBD1
V gene: TRBV10-3
CDR3 protein: CAIRAQGDSPLHF
CDR3 DNA: TGTGCCATCAGGGCTCAGGGGGATTCACCCCTCCACTTT

J gene: TRBJ2-3
clone size: once
D gene: .
V gene: TRBV6-6
CDR3 protein: CASSHDLRGFADTQYF
CDR3 DNA: TGTGCCAGCAGTCACGACTTGAGGGGGTTCGCAGATACGCAGTATTTT

J gene: TRBJ2-1
clone size: .
D gene: .
V gene: TRBV30
CDR3 protein: CAWSVRRILGNEQFF
CDR3 DNA: TGTGCCTGGAGTGTTAGACGTATCCTTGGCAATGAGCAGTTCTTC

J gene: TRBJ2-5
clone size: .
D gene: .
V gene: TRBV2
CDR3 protein: CASRPDSRETQYF
CDR3 DNA: TGTGCCAGCAGACCTGACAGTAGAGAGACCCAGTACTTC

J gene: TRBJ1-6
clone size: few
D gene: .
V gene: TRBV10-3
CDR3 protein: CAISADWSPLHF
CDR3 DNA: TGTGCCATCAGTGCGGATTGGTCACCCCTCCACTTT

J gene: TRBJ1-1
clone size: .
D gene: .
V gene: TRBV25-1
CDR3 protein: CASSAFGPNTEAFF
CDR3 DNA: TGTGCCAGCAGTGCCTTCGGACCGAACACTGAAGCTTTCTTT

J gene: TRBJ2-1
clone size: .
D gene: .
V gene: TRBV6-1
CDR3 protein: CASSELTGSYNEQFF
CDR3 DNA: TGTGCCAGCAGTGAACTGACAGGATCCTACAATGAGCAGTTCTTC

J gene: TRBJ1-4
clone size: few
D gene: .
V gene: TRBV6-1
CDR3 protein: CASTTGGTDEKLFF
CDR3 DNA: TGTGCCAGCACTACTGGGGGGACGGATGAAAAACTGTTTTTT

J gene: TRBJ2-6
clone size: .
D gene: .
V gene: TRBV6-5
CDR3 protein: CASSYLDGANVLTF
CDR3 DNA: TGTGCCAGCAGTTACTTGGACGGGGCCAACGTCCTGACTTTC

J gene: TRBJ2-1
clone size: .
D gene: .
V gene: TRBV29-1
CDR3 protein: CSVGPVFSGGEQFF
CDR3 DNA: TGCAGCGTTGGCCCCGTCTTTAGCGGTGGTGAGCAGTTCTTC

J gene: TRBJ2-5
clone size: .
D gene: .
V gene: TRBV30
CDR3 protein: CAWAGQSQETQYF
CDR3 DNA: TGTGCCTGGGCCGGACAGTCCCAAGAGACCCAGTACTTC

J gene: TRBJ2-7
clone size: .
D gene: .
V gene: TRBV7-6
CDR3 protein: CASSRGRSSYEQYF
CDR3 DNA: TGTGCCAGCAGCCGTGGACGGAGCTCCTACGAGCAGTACTTC

J gene: TRBJ1-5
clone size: .
D gene: .
V gene: TRBV7-3
CDR3 protein: CASSFSGGTNQPQHF
CDR3 DNA: TGTGCCAGCAGCTTTTCCGGGGGCACCAATCAGCCCCAGCATTTT

J gene: TRBJ2-3
clone size: .
D gene: TRBD2
V gene: TRBV5-8
CDR3 protein: CASSPGLASDTQYF
CDR3 DNA: TGTGCCAGCAGCCCGGGACTAGCGTCAGATACGCAGTATTTT

J gene: TRBJ2-3
clone size: .
D gene: TRBD2
V gene: TRBV5-4
CDR3 protein: CASRREGSTDTQYF
CDR3 DNA: TGTGCCAGCAGGAGGGAGGGAAGCACAGATACGCAGTATTTT

J gene: TRBJ2-2
clone size: few
D gene: TRBD2
V gene: TRBV27
CDR3 protein: CASRASGGENTGELFF
CDR3 DNA: TGTGCCAGCAGGGCTAGCGGGGGGGAGAACACCGGGGAGCTGTTTTTT

J gene: TRBJ2-1
clone size: .
D gene: .
V gene: TRBV12-5
CDR3 protein: CASGLDVRVRNEQFF
CDR3 DNA: TGTGCTAGTGGTTTGGATGTCAGGGTGAGGAATGAGCAGTTCTTC

J gene: TRBJ2-2
clone size: .
D gene: .
V gene: TRBV6-5
CDR3 protein: CASSRISWGTGELFF
CDR3 DNA: TGTGCCAGCAGCCGGATTTCTTGGGGCACCGGGGAGCTGTTTTTT

J gene: TRBJ2-3
clone size: .
D gene: TRBD1
V gene: TRBV30
CDR3 protein: CACTGVGTQYF
CDR3 DNA: TGTGCCTGTACAGGGGTCGGCACGCAGTATTTT

J gene: TRBJ2-3
clone size: .
D gene: .
V gene: TRBV21-1
CDR3 protein: CASSKKMGWTSGDTDTQYF
CDR3 DNA: TGTGCCAGCAGCAAAAAAATGGGGTGGACTAGCGGGGATACAGATACGCAGTATTTT